A selection of T cell receptor beta chains follows, all from one sample in a study of human T cells and chemical hapten exposure. TCRdb redid the calling of the RACE reads with MiXCR, one entry per CDR3 protein. This sample has 80,000 or so distinct CDR3 sequences, with about 10% found just once. The sample in question was whole blood, obtained in connection with sensitization to the hapten diphenylcyclopropenone (DPC). These receptors originate from a woman in her forties or fifties with alopecia areata. Some clones in this sample may be carry-over from other donors' samples. CDR3s include the opening cysteine and the closing phenylalanine or tryptophan. D genes are given only for firm matches. The size entry is marked missing in some rows and otherwise reads once, few, many or a size class.

length: 15
J: TRBJ1-6
V: TRBV5-6
D: .
size: .
CDR3: CASSSQLQGGSPLHF
DNA: TGTGCCAGCAGCTCACAACTACAGGGTGGGTCACCCCTCCACTTT

length: 14
J: TRBJ2-7
V: TRBV7-9
D: .
size: many
CDR3: CASTRGLSPSEQYF
DNA: TGTGCCAGCACCCGGGGACTCTCCCCTAGCGAGCAGTACTTC

length: 13
J: TRBJ1-5
V: TRBV7-2
D: .
size: many
CDR3: CASSGSRGQPQHF
DNA: TGTGCCAGCAGCGGGAGCAGGGGTCAGCCCCAGCATTTT

length: 16
J: TRBJ2-5
V: TRBV12-3/TRBV12-4
D: TRBD2
size: few
CDR3: CASSPLGLAGQETQYF
DNA: TGTGCCAGCAGTCCCCTGGGACTAGCGGGGCAAGAGACCCAGTACTTC

length: 15
J: TRBJ2-1
V: TRBV20-1
D: .
size: few
CDR3: CSARPAKGRLDEQFF
DNA: TGCAGTGCTAGACCAGCTAAGGGGAGATTGGATGAGCAGTTCTTC

length: 14
J: TRBJ1-6
V: TRBV7-6
D: .
size: many
CDR3: CASSLAGVNSPLHF
DNA: TGTGCCAGCAGCTTGGCAGGGGTGAATTCACCCCTCCACTTT

length: 12
J: TRBJ1-1
V: TRBV7-2
D: .
size: many
CDR3: CASSLAHLEAFF
DNA: TGTGCCAGCAGCTTGGCTCATTTAGAAGCTTTCTTT

length: 14
J: TRBJ1-2
V: TRBV27
D: TRBD1
size: many
CDR3: CASSTRQGPYGYTF
DNA: TGTGCCAGCAGTACCCGACAGGGGCCTTATGGCTACACCTTC

length: 13
J: TRBJ1-1
V: TRBV9
D: TRBD1
size: many
CDR3: CASSGGQDTEAFF
DNA: TGTGCCAGCAGCGGGGGACAGGACACTGAAGCTTTCTTT

length: 15
J: TRBJ2-2
V: TRBV24-1
D: .
size: many
CDR3: CATSDPGVGTGELFF
DNA: TGTGCCACCAGTGATCCAGGGGTCGGCACCGGGGAGCTGTTTTTT

length: 13
J: TRBJ2-7
V: TRBV7-9
D: .
size: many
CDR3: CASSQEAPYEQYF
DNA: TGTGCCAGCAGCCAAGAGGCCCCCTACGAGCAGTACTTC

length: 15
J: TRBJ2-2
V: TRBV7-9
D: TRBD1
size: .
CDR3: CASSPDRGPAGELFF
DNA: TGTGCCAGCAGCCCAGACAGGGGGCCCGCCGGGGAGCTGTTTTTT

length: 15
J: TRBJ2-1
V: TRBV18
D: .
size: many
CDR3: CASSPPWEDPIGQFF
DNA: TGTGCCAGCTCACCACCATGGGAGGACCCCATTGGGCAGTTCTTC

length: 14
J: TRBJ2-5
V: TRBV29-1
D: .
size: many
CDR3: CSAQTNGRKETQYF
DNA: TGCAGCGCTCAAACCAACGGACGGAAAGAGACCCAGTACTTC

length: 14
J: TRBJ2-7
V: TRBV7-2
D: .
size: many
CDR3: CASSLGGSPLEQYF
DNA: TGTGCCAGCAGCTTAGGAGGGAGTCCGCTCGAGCAGTACTTC

length: 15
J: TRBJ1-1
V: TRBV12-3/TRBV12-4
D: .
size: many
CDR3: CASRLGPSLNTEAFF
DNA: TGTGCCAGCAGGCTGGGTCCTTCGCTGAACACTGAAGCTTTCTTT

length: 13
J: TRBJ2-4
V: TRBV20-1
D: .
size: .
CDR3: CSVGGPAKNIQYF
DNA: TGCAGTGTGGGGGGACCAGCCAAAAACATTCAGTACTTC

length: 15
J: TRBJ2-7
V: TRBV23-1
D: .
size: .
CDR3: CASSLPDKVSYEQYF
DNA: TGCGCCAGCAGCCTCCCCGACAAGGTCTCCTACGAGCAGTACTTC

length: 14
J: TRBJ2-5
V: TRBV27
D: .
size: few
CDR3: CASSLETGGETQYF
DNA: TGTGCCAGCAGTTTAGAAACAGGAGGTGAGACCCAGTACTTC

length: 13
J: TRBJ2-5
V: TRBV29-1
D: .
size: many
CDR3: CSVRLIRGETQYF
DNA: TGCAGCGTTAGACTAATCCGGGGAGAGACCCAGTACTTC

length: 17
J: TRBJ2-3
V: TRBV29-1
D: .
size: .
CDR3: CSVGSPYSAASTDTQYF
DNA: TGCAGCGTCGGTAGTCCATATTCGGCGGCAAGCACAGATACGCAGTATTTT

length: 10
J: TRBJ2-1
V: TRBV29-1
D: .
size: many
CDR3: CSVEYNEQFF
DNA: TGCAGCGTTGAATACAATGAGCAGTTCTTC

length: 13
J: TRBJ2-3
V: TRBV9
D: .
size: .
CDR3: CASSVASTDTQYF
DNA: TGTGCCAGCAGCGTAGCTAGCACAGATACGCAGTATTTT

length: 15
J: TRBJ1-6
V: TRBV7-2
D: .
size: .
CDR3: CASSLTGTYNSPLHF
DNA: TGTGCCAGCAGCTTAACTGGGACTTATAATTCACCCCTCCACTTT

length: 10
J: TRBJ2-7
V: TRBV12-1
D: .
size: .
CDR3: CASSSLEQYF
DNA: TGTGCCAGCAGCTCCCTTGAGCAGTACTTC

length: 15
J: TRBJ1-5
V: TRBV18
D: .
size: .
CDR3: CASSPAAGGNQPQHF
DNA: TGTGCCAGCTCACCGGCGGCTGGAGGCAATCAGCCCCAGCATTTT

length: 15
J: TRBJ1-4
V: TRBV9
D: TRBD1
size: few
CDR3: CASSETGETNEKLFF
DNA: TGTGCCAGCAGCGAGACAGGGGAAACTAATGAAAAACTGTTTTTT

length: 19
J: TRBJ2-1
V: TRBV15
D: TRBD2
size: many
CDR3: CATKQQSGVAGVIDNEQFF
DNA: TGTGCCACCAAACAACAGAGCGGAGTAGCGGGAGTCATCGACAATGAGCAGTTCTTC

length: 15
J: TRBJ2-1
V: TRBV6-5
D: TRBD2
size: many
CDR3: CASRDGLAGKNEQFF
DNA: TGTGCCAGCAGGGACGGACTAGCGGGGAAGAATGAGCAGTTCTTC

length: 16
J: TRBJ1-1
V: TRBV7-2
D: .
size: many
CDR3: CASSSQGRRISTEAFF
DNA: TGTGCCAGCAGCTCCCAGGGGCGTAGGATTAGCACTGAAGCTTTCTTT